Listed here is a single T cell receptor beta chain. With 6 bases clipped from V and 1 base from J, the junction kept 7 bases outside the gene matches. The CDR3 totals 17 residues. The V gene's germline CDR1 is SGHAT and CDR2 FQDESV (reference sequence). This sample is drawn from a study of prognosis after radiotherapy for stage I lung cancer. The overall study: Operability status for all non-small cell lung cancer patients was recorded as medically inoperable. Twelve patients had adenocarcinoma tumors, while squamous cell carcinoma tumors were found in six to eight.

Genomic DNA provided the template from which TCR beta CDR3 was amplified by two-round multiplex PCR. Initially, in first-round PCR, primers specific to each TRBV and TRBJ gene were used. The second round of PCR employed universal primers. From the multiplex PCR reads, TCRdb called clonotypes with MiXCR, one entry per CDR3 protein. The data show some 39,000 distinct CDR3 sequences, with around a quarter seen just once and less than 30% held by the top ten. Among the patients, all were node-negative on CT and PET/CT, and none had received prior chemotherapy or radiotherapy or had other malignancies. The specimen comprised PBMCs, sampled before or after stereotactic body radiation therapy (not recorded which). The receptor was isolated from a donor aged 50 or older with non-small cell lung cancer. The V and J genes are TRBV11-1 and TRBJ2-3, with TRBD2 matching 13 bases. CDR3 sequence: CASRLTGLAGCTDTQYF. In DNA form, the CDR3 reads TGTGCCAGCAGGTTAACGGGACTAGCGGGATGCACAGATACGCAGTATTTT.